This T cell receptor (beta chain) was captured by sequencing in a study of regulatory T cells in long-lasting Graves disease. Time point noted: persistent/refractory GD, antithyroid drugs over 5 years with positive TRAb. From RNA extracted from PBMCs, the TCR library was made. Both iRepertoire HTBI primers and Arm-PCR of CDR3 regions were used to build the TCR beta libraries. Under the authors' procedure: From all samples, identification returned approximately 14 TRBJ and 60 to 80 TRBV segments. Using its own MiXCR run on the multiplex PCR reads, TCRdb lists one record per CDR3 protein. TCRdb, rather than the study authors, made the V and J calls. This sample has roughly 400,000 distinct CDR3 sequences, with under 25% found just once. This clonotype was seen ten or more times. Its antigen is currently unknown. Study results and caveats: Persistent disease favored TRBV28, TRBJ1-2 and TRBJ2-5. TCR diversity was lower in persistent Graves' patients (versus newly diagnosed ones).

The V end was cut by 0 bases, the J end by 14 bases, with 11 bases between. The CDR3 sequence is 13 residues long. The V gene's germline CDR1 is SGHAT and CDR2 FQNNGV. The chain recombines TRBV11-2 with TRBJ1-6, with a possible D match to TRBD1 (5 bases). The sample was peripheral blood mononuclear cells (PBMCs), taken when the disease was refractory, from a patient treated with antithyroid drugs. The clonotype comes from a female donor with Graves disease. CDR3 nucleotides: TGTGCCAGCAGCTTAGAGAAGGGAGGGGCCCTCCACTTT. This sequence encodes CASSLEKGGALHF.